One and the same sample provided the 9 T cell receptor beta chains below, sequenced in a study of blood T cell repertoires in COVID-19. Clones were read by immunoSEQ multiplex PCR, and TCRdb kept only the in-frame ones, dropping some. Of about 330,000 clones listed, more than 75% were seen once; the top ten hold 3% to 4%. Sequencing was done on a sample of peripheral blood. Every receptor here comes from a woman aged 45-65 years with active or convalescent COVID-19.

In its sample, this clone was seen a few times. This rearrangement joins TRBV5-1 to TRBJ2-7; maybe TRBD1 (5 bases). The CDR3 is made up of 13 amino acids. V gave up 4 bases and J gave up 3 bases, with 11 bases separating them. In germline, CDR1 is SGHRS, CDR2 YFSETQ. CDR3 loop: CASSPLRGYEQYF. Written as DNA, the CDR3 is TGCGCCAGCAGCCCGTTAAGGGGCTACGAGCAGTACTTC.

This rearrangement joins TRBV30 to TRBJ2-1; 7 nucleotides align to TRBD2. The CDR3 spans 12 residues. The V and J ends lost 0 bases and 11 bases, in that order; junction bases with no gene match: 4. The germline V gene encodes CDR1 GTSNPN and CDR2 SVGIG (reference sequence). CDR3: CAWSVMREKQFF. In DNA form, the CDR3 reads TGTGCCTGGAGTGTTATGCGGGAGAAGCAGTTCTTC.

This chain uses TRBV5-4 with TRBJ2-5, with D perhaps matching TRBD1 (6 bases). V was shortened by 1 base and J by 5 bases, with 9 bases between the two germline ends. The length of the CDR3 is 13 residues. CDR1 and CDR2 (germline): SGHNT, YYREEE (reference sequence). CDR3 in amino acids: CASSLMGAETQYF. The DNA of the CDR3 is TGTGCCAGCAGCTTGATGGGGGCCGAGACCCAGTACTTC.

The rearrangement links TRBV9 to TRBJ2-1; D remains unclear. The germline CDR1 and CDR2 sequences are SGDLS and YYNGEE. V was trimmed by 4 bases and J by 6 bases, leaving 11 bases between them. CDR3 length: 13 amino acids. The DNA of the CDR3 is TGTGCCAGCAGCACCCGACTGTTCAATGAGCAGTTCTTC. Amino acid sequence: CASSTRLFNEQFF. The whole variable domain, filled in from reference TRBV9 and TRBJ2-1, reads DSGVTQTPKHLITATGQRVTLRCSPRSGDLSVYWYQQSLDQGLQFLIQYYNGEERAKGNILERFSAQQFPDLHSELNLSSLELGDSALYFCASSTRLFNEQFFGPGTRLTVL.

The chain links TRBV6-5 to TRBJ1-1; D is uncertain. The CDR3 loop spans 13 amino acids. Looked up from germline, CDR1 is MNHEY and CDR2 is SVGAGI. V was clipped by 5 bases and J by 3 bases, with 10 bases between them. Here the CDR3 reads CASSLLGDTEAFF. In DNA, the CDR3 is TGTGCCAGCAGTCTCCTAGGAGACACTGAAGCTTTCTTT.

The chain combines TRBV6-5 with TRBJ2-1; tentative D call: TRBD1 (6 bases). The germline CDR1 and CDR2 sequences are MNHEY and SVGAGI. The V gene lost 2 bases and the J gene lost 0 bases, with 8 bases spanning the gap. The CDR3 has 15 amino acids. DNA for the CDR3: TGTGCCAGCAGTTACAGGGACATCTCCTACAATGAGCAGTTCTTC. This codes for CASSYRDISYNEQFF.

This chain connects TRBV9 to TRBJ2-1; 9 bases are shared with TRBD2. The ends lost 5 bases at V and 2 bases at J; junction bases unmatched: 8. Germline CDR1 SGDLS, CDR2 YYNGEE. This CDR3 is 16 amino acids long. The CDR3 region is CASSSGRGGAYNEQFF. CDR3 DNA: TGTGCCAGCAGTAGCGGGAGAGGGGGGGCCTACAATGAGCAGTTCTTC.

V is TRBV9 and J is TRBJ1-1; TRBD1 aligns across 8 bases. This CDR3 has 14 residues. The J segment lost 4 bases and the V segment lost 4 bases, leaving 6 bases of the junction unmatched. In germline, CDR1 is SGDLS, CDR2 YYNGEE. The CDR3, as DNA: TGTGCCAGCAGCCCACAGGACAGGGCCACTGAAGCTTTCTTT. Protein product: CASSPQDRATEAFF.

J is TRBJ1-2 and V is TRBV5-1, with 10 bases that match TRBD1. V trimming: 3 bases; J trimming: 7 bases; junction bases outside the gene matches: 12. Germline V gene sequence: CDR1 SGHRS, CDR2 YFSETQ. CDR3 size: 16 residues. The CDR3 region has the DNA TGCGCCAGCAGCTCCGGCGGGGACAGGGGATTAGGTGGCTACACCTTC. Translating gives CASSSGGDRGLGGYTF.